Listed here are 31 T cell receptor beta chains from one sample, sequenced in a study of CD8+ T cells in alopecia areata. RNA was isolated and reverse transcribed to cDNA, the sequencing template. Assay: immunoSEQ multiplex PCR; the TCRdb copy retains only in-frame clones and omits some. The sample has about 150,000 clones, less than 65% seen once. The source was CD8+ T cells sorted from blood, collected at week 0. These receptors came from a human donor with alopecia areata.

The rearrangement joins TRBV29-1 to TRBJ2-7; D tentatively reads TRBD1 or TRBD2 (5 bases each). The length of the CDR3 is 11 residues. Trimming removed 6 bases at V and 4 bases at J, with 10 bases between. In germline, CDR1 is SQVTM, CDR2 ANQGSEA. In DNA form, the CDR3 reads TGCAGCGTCCGGGACCAATACGAGCAGTACTTC. This gives the protein CSVRDQYEQYF.

This chain joins TRBV30 and TRBJ2-3; D might be TRBD2 (5 bases). This CDR3 contains 12 residues. V lost 3 bases and J lost 5, with 9 bases in between. Germline V CDR1 and CDR2: GTSNPN, SVGIG (reference sequence). CDR3 in DNA: TGTGCCTGGAGCGCCGCGGGAGATACGCAGTATTTT. It translates to CAWSAAGDTQYF. The whole variable domain, remainder taken from reference TRBV30 and TRBJ2-3, is SQTIHQWPATLVQPVGSPLSLECTVEGTSNPNLYWYRQAAGRGLQLLFYSVGIGQISSEVPQNLSASRPQDRQFILSSKKLLLSDSGFYLCAWSAAGDTQYFGPGTRLTVL.

This clone was observed a few times. The chain is built from TRBV30 and TRBJ2-3; weak D call: TRBD2 (6 bases). V was shortened by 8 bases and J by 1 base, with 19 bases between the two germline ends. The CDR3 covers 15 residues. Per the germline V gene, CDR1 is GTSNPN and CDR2 is SVGIG (reference sequence). The CDR3, as DNA: TGTGCCCAGGAGCAGGAGGGGCCCGGCACAGATACGCAGTATTTT. Protein: CAQEQEGPGTDTQYF.

This sequence joins TRBV30 and TRBJ1-1; perhaps TRBD1 as D (6 bases). Germline CDR1 is GTSNPN and CDR2 is SVGIG (reference sequence). CDR3 length: 16 residues. The V gene lost 1 base and the J gene lost 5 bases, with 20 bases spanning the gap. The CDR3 sequence is CAWSGDNIRGLTEAFF. DNA of the CDR3: TGTGCCTGGAGTGGAGACAACATAAGGGGGTTGACTGAAGCTTTCTTT.

This clone qualifies as medium-sized. The genes are TRBV11-2 and TRBJ2-1; 12 bases map to TRBD2. Germline V gene sequence: CDR1 SGHAT, CDR2 FQNNGV. The junction had 7 bases not matched to a gene; V was cut back by 7 bases and J by 6 bases. This CDR3 contains 15 residues. The CDR3: CASTVTSGGINEQFF. The CDR3 bases are TGTGCCAGCACCGTTACTAGCGGGGGGATCAATGAGCAGTTCTTC.

The chain links TRBV14 to TRBJ1-2; 8 nucleotides align to TRBD1. The CDR3 sequence is 15 residues long. Germline trimming cut 0 bases from V and 6 bases from J; bases unmatched to any gene: 6. Looked up from germline, CDR1 is SGHDN and CDR2 is FVKESK. This CDR3 is CASSQDGQGRDGYTF. DNA of the CDR3: TGTGCCAGCAGCCAAGATGGACAGGGCAGGGATGGCTACACCTTC.

CDR3 region: CASSYGGPDTQYF. Here the CDR3 DNA reads TGTGCCAGCAGCTACGGGGGTCCGGATACGCAGTATTTT. The chain carries TRBV11-2 and TRBJ2-3, with a weak D call TRBD2 (6 bases). This CDR3 has 13 residues. V lost 4 bases to trimming and J lost 6 bases, with 11 bases between them. Germline CDR1 and CDR2: SGHAT and FQNNGV. The full variable domain, in which reference TRBV11-2 and TRBJ2-3 provide the parts outside the CDR3, is EAGVAQSPRYKIIEKRQSVAFWCNPISGHATLYWYQQILGQGPKLLIQFQNNGVVDDSQLPKDRFSAERLKGVDSTLKIQPAKLEDSAVYLCASSYGGPDTQYFGPGTRLTVL.

This chain links TRBV11-2 with TRBJ2-5; D unresolved. Between the trimmed V and J ends, which lost 2 bases and 4 bases, there was a span of 14 bases. The length of the CDR3 is 15 residues. Germline values: CDR1 SGHAT, CDR2 FQNNGV. Written as DNA, the CDR3 is TGTGCCAGCAGCTTAAGTTCTAAAGTGGGAGAGACCCAGTACTTC. Residues: CASSLSSKVGETQYF.

The gene calls are TRBV5-1 and TRBJ2-7; a weak D match, TRBD1 (6 bases). This CDR3 spans 14 amino acids. Germline V gene lookup returns CDR1 SGHRS and CDR2 YFSETQ. Trimming removed 5 bases at V and 2 bases at J, with 14 bases between. CDR3 region: CASRPDRRTYEQYF. The CDR3, as DNA: TGCGCCAGCAGGCCAGACAGGAGAACCTACGAGCAGTACTTC.

The J gene is TRBJ2-1, the V gene TRBV9, with D hard to call. The CDR3 spans 12 residues. Deletions cut 1 base from V and 5 bases from J, with 4 bases between. Germline assignment: CDR1 SGDLS and CDR2 YYNGEE. In DNA, the CDR3 is TGTGCCAGCAGCGTAAACAACAATGAGCAGTTCTTC. Translating it yields CASSVNNNEQFF. The full variable domain, completed using reference TRBV9 and TRBJ2-1, is DSGVTQTPKHLITATGQRVTLRCSPRSGDLSVYWYQQSLDQGLQFLIQYYNGEERAKGNILERFSAQQFPDLHSELNLSSLELGDSALYFCASSVNNNEQFFGPGTRLTVL.

The sample holds a few counts of this clone. The chain uses TRBV29-1 and TRBJ2-1; the D is unclear. The CDR3 sequence is 11 residues long. V dropped 1 base and J dropped 8 bases, with 6 bases sitting between them. Germline lookup yields CDR1 SQVTM and CDR2 ANQGSEA. CDR3 in amino acids: CSVEVSYEQFF. The CDR3 DNA sequence: TGCAGCGTTGAAGTCAGCTATGAGCAGTTCTTC.

The chain employs TRBV27 and TRBJ2-5, with 8 positions matching TRBD1. From germline, CDR1 is MNHEY and CDR2 SMNVEV (reference sequence). Trimming at V came to 11 bases and at J to 1 base, leaving 6 bases not matched to a gene. This CDR3 comprises 13 residues. This CDR3 is CASHGQGQETQYF. The CDR3 DNA sequence: TGTGCCTCCCATGGACAGGGCCAAGAGACCCAGTACTTC.

The chain uses TRBV11-3 and TRBJ1-1, with D possibly TRBD1 on 5 matching bases. The CDR3 is 13 amino acids. Trimming stripped 5 bases from V and 2 bases from J, with 9 bases between. CDR1 is SGHNT and CDR2 is YENEEA in the germline V gene. The CDR3 nucleotides read TGTGCCAGCAGCCTCGGGACCAACACTGAAGCTTTCTTT. This codes for CASSLGTNTEAFF.

This rearrangement joins TRBV7-2 to TRBJ1-6; 7 nucleotides match TRBD1. V shed 4 bases and J 6 bases; nucleotides not matched to a gene: 3. Germline V CDR1 and CDR2: SGHTA, FQGNSA. The CDR3 is made up of 14 amino acids. CDR3 sequence reads: CASSSRDSNSPLHF. The CDR3 region has the DNA TGTGCCAGCAGCTCCAGGGACAGTAATTCACCCCTCCACTTT.

This clone was counted only a few times. The chain employs TRBV4-3 and TRBJ2-7, with D possibly TRBD2 on 5 matching bases. The germline gives CDR1 LGHNA, CDR2 YSLEER. The CDR3 has 13 amino acids. The germline V and J ends were trimmed by 2 bases and 5 bases, with 10 bases remaining between them. The CDR3 loop is CASSQRRADEQYF. The CDR3 nucleotides read TGCGCCAGCAGCCAAAGGCGGGCAGACGAGCAGTACTTC.

The rearrangement uses TRBV5-4 and TRBJ2-3; 9 nucleotides line up with TRBD1. The CDR3 is made up of 16 amino acids. The trim removed 0 bases at V and 3 bases at J, leaving 5 bases unmatched. The germline V gene encodes CDR1 SGHNT and CDR2 YYREEE (reference sequence). DNA for the CDR3: TGTGCCAGCAGCTTGGCCACAGGGGGCAGTACAGATACGCAGTATTTT. Translated: CASSLATGGSTDTQYF.

The chain has TRBV15 and TRBJ2-3; unclear D gene. This CDR3 region has 15 residues. Trimming removed 5 bases from V and 1 base from J, with 13 bases in between. CDR1 LNHNV and CDR2 YYDKDF come from the germline V gene (reference sequence). The CDR3, as DNA: TGTGCCACCAGCGAGCCGGCCCTTGGCACAGATACGCAGTATTTT. This codes for CATSEPALGTDTQYF. Variable domain in full (rest from reference TRBV15 and TRBJ2-3): DAMVIQNPRYQVTQFGKPVTLSCSQTLNHNVMYWYQQKSSQAPKLLFHYYDKDFNNEADTPDNFQSRRPNTSFCFLDIRSPGLGDTAMYLCATSEPALGTDTQYFGPGTRLTVL.

The rearrangement links TRBV5-6 to TRBJ1-1, with D unclear. Germline values: CDR1 SGHDT, CDR2 YYEEEE. The length of the CDR3 is 14 residues. With 4 bases removed from V and 0 bases from J, the gap between germline ends came to 10 bases. CDR3 amino acids: CASSGGILNTEAFF. Written as DNA, the CDR3 is TGTGCCAGCAGCGGAGGGATTCTGAACACTGAAGCTTTCTTT.

The chain has TRBV5-1 and TRBJ1-4, with 8 bases lining up with TRBD1. V shed 4 bases, J shed 2 bases, and the junction held 4 bases outside the gene matches. CDR1 is SGHRS, CDR2 YFSETQ, per germline. CDR3 length equals 15 residues. The CDR3 protein is CASSHGQGTNEKLFF. The CDR3 DNA sequence: TGCGCCAGCAGCCATGGACAGGGCACTAATGAAAAACTGTTTTTT.

The chain is built from TRBV4-1 and TRBJ2-3; D possibly corresponds to TRBD2 (6 bases). The CDR3 spans 14 residues. The V end lost 4 bases, the J end lost 6 bases, and 14 bases lay between the germline ends. Germline V gives CDR1 MGHRA, CDR2 YSYEKL. The CDR3 sequence: CASSPGGWGDTQYF. The CDR3 DNA follows: TGCGCCAGCAGCCCCGGGGGATGGGGGGATACGCAGTATTTT.

The chain couples TRBV6-4 to TRBJ2-3; TRBD2 matches 7 bases. From germline, CDR1 is MRHNA and CDR2 SNTAGT. V shed 3 bases, J shed 4 bases, and the junction held 7 bases outside the gene matches. The CDR3 spans 15 residues. As DNA, the CDR3 is TGTGCCAGCAGTGAAAGCGGGGTAGGACCAGATACGCAGTATTTT. Protein product: CASSESGVGPDTQYF.

This clone has only a few counts. V is TRBV10-3 and J is TRBJ2-3; D is unresolved. The CDR3 length is 12 residues. Trimming removed 10 bases at V and 4 bases at J, with 12 bases between. Germline V gives CDR1 ENHRY, CDR2 SYGVKD. CDR3 residues: CATDDHADTQYF. CDR3 DNA sequence: TGTGCCACCGATGACCACGCAGATACGCAGTATTTT.

The chain recombines TRBV4-2 with TRBJ2-7; TRBD2 matches at 7 bases. The CDR3 length is 14 residues. CDR1 is LGHNA, CDR2 YNFKEQ, per germline. J gave up 4 bases and V 0 bases, and 3 bases lay outside the gene matches. CDR3 amino acids: CASSQEVSGYEQYF. The CDR3, as DNA: TGTGCCAGCAGCCAAGAGGTTAGCGGGTACGAGCAGTACTTC.

In this sample, this clone turned up a few times. V gene TRBV7-9 combines with J gene TRBJ2-3, with D hard to call. There are 15 residues in the CDR3. Trimming shortened V by 3 bases and J by 2 bases, and 12 bases separated the two germline ends. Looked up from germline, CDR1 is SEHNR and CDR2 is FQNEAQ (reference sequence). The CDR3 DNA reads TGTGCCAGCAGCTTCCCAAGCGAATACACAGATACGCAGTATTTT. This codes for CASSFPSEYTDTQYF.

The rearrangement links TRBV4-3 to TRBJ2-1; TRBD2 might be the D (6 bases). This CDR3 is built from 15 residues. V was cut by 4 bases and J by 5 bases, with 15 bases left in between. CDR1 is LGHNA, CDR2 YSLEER, per germline. The CDR3 loop is CASSPRRGGHNEQFF. CDR3 coding DNA: TGCGCCAGCAGCCCTAGGCGGGGAGGCCACAATGAGCAGTTCTTC.

J is TRBJ1-6 and V is TRBV4-1; 9 nucleotides match TRBD1. Trimming took 3 bases from V and 10 from J; bases not matched to a gene: 10. CDR3 length: 16 amino acids. Germline CDR1 and CDR2: MGHRA and YSYEKL. The CDR3 DNA follows: TGCGCCAGCAGCCATGAGACAGGGGGAATAGGCTCACCCCTCCACTTT. Translating gives CASSHETGGIGSPLHF.

This chain uses TRBV29-1 with TRBJ2-3, with D unresolved. V lost 6 bases, J lost 3 bases, and 13 bases lay in between. Germline V CDR1 and CDR2: SQVTM, ANQGSEA. This CDR3 has 13 amino acids. CDR3 nucleotides: TGCAGCGTCTTTGAACGTGATACAGATACGCAGTATTTT. Translating gives CSVFERDTDTQYF.

This rearrangement joins TRBV4-3 to TRBJ2-6; no firm D call. The V end was cut by 0 bases, the J end by 0 bases, with 6 bases between. The CDR3 totals 16 residues. The germline CDR1 and CDR2 sequences are LGHNA and YSLEER. CDR3 amino acids: CASSQDPHSGANVLTF. For the CDR3, the DNA is TGCGCCAGCAGCCAAGATCCGCACTCTGGGGCCAACGTCCTGACTTTC.

This clone has only a few counts. V usage is TRBV30 and J usage is TRBJ1-5, with D tentatively TRBD1 (6 bases). Deletions cut 0 bases from V and 4 bases from J, with 16 bases between. This CDR3 is 16 amino acids long. Germline V lookup: CDR1 GTSNPN, CDR2 SVGIG (reference sequence). The CDR3 here is CAWSVGVGQKNQPQHF. CDR3 DNA: TGTGCCTGGAGTGTAGGGGTAGGACAGAAAAATCAGCCCCAGCATTTT.

This clone was detected a few times. The V gene is TRBV11-2, the J gene TRBJ2-1; no clear D gene. Trimming took 2 bases from V and 7 from J, leaving 9 bases between them. This CDR3 is built from 13 residues. Germline assignment: CDR1 SGHAT and CDR2 FQNNGV. The CDR3, as DNA: TGTGCCAGCAGCTTAAATCGACAAAATGAGCAGTTCTTC. Protein: CASSLNRQNEQFF. The whole variable domain, filled in from reference TRBV11-2 and TRBJ2-1, reads EAGVAQSPRYKIIEKRQSVAFWCNPISGHATLYWYQQILGQGPKLLIQFQNNGVVDDSQLPKDRFSAERLKGVDSTLKIQPAKLEDSAVYLCASSLNRQNEQFFGPGTRLTVL.

The genes are TRBV2 and TRBJ2-7, with 8 bases matching TRBD1. J lost 2 bases, V lost 5 bases, and 5 bases had no gene match. The CDR3 totals 14 residues. The germline V gene has CDR1 SNHLY and CDR2 FYNNEI. This chain's CDR3 is CASSSSGQAYEQYF. In DNA form, the CDR3 reads TGTGCCAGCAGTTCCTCGGGACAGGCCTACGAGCAGTACTTC.